This TCR beta chain is drawn from a study of T cells in women clearing cervical HPV infection. Study-wide background: Cases: HPV16-related CIN3 or worse on histology, a couple of invasive cancers. Case blood was drawn when the lesion was first found; control blood after infection became undetectable. Findings and caveats of the study: CIN3+ cases had significantly higher TCR repertoire richness than controls, but evenness did not differ. It is unknown whether associations predate infection; no effector/memory or HPV-specific sorting.

Measured with immunoSEQ multiplex PCR; TCRdb has only the in-frame clones, and not every one. The sample's table shows tens of thousands of clones. There are 19 residues in the CDR3. The germline CDR1 and CDR2 sequences are DFQATT and SNEGSKA (reference sequence). Concerning this clone itself: Antigen: not known. With the read ending 3 residues before the CDR3 end, the germline J gene is used to fill in that end.

Specimen: blood buffy coat. This TCR was sampled from a woman aged 18 to 75 with a cervical HPV16 infection that either progressed to CIN3+ or cleared (not recorded which). V usage is TRBV20-1 and J usage is TRBJ2-3; 8 bases match TRBD2. CDR3 protein: CSASTTPSGGDLQQETQYF. The DNA read from the CDR3 is TGCAGTGCTTCCACCACCCCAAGCGGGGGAGACCTACAACAAGAGACG.